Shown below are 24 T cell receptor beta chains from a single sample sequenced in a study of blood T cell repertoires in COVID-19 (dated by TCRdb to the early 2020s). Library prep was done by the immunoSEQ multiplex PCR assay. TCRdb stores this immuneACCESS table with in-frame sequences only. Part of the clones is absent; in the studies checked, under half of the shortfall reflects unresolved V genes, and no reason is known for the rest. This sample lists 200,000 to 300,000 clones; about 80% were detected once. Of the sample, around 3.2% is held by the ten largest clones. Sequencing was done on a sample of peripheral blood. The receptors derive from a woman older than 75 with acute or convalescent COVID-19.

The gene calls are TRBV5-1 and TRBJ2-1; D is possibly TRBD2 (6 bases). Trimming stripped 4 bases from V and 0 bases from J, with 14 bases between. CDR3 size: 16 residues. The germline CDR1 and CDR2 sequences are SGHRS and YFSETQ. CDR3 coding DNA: TGCGCCAGCAGCCTTGGGGCGGGAACCTCCTACAATGAGCAGTTCTTC. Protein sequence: CASSLGAGTSYNEQFF.

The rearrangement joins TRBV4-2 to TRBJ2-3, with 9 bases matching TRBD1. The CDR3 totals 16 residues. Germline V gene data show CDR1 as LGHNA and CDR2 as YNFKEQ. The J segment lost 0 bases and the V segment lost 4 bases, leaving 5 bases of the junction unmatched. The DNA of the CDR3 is TGTGCCAGCAGCCGACAGGGGGGAACTAGCACAGATACGCAGTATTTT. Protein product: CASSRQGGTSTDTQYF.

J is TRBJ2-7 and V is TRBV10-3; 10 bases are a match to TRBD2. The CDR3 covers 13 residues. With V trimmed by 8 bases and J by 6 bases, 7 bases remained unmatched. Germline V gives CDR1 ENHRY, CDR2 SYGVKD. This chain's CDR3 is CAIGLAGDAEQYF. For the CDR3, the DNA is TGTGCCATCGGGCTAGCGGGAGACGCCGAGCAGTACTTC.

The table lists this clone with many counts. DNA of the CDR3: TGCGCCAGCAGTGTGACGGTCTCGGGGACAGATACGCAGTATTTT. Its translation is CASSVTVSGTDTQYF. The rearrangement links TRBV10-1 to TRBJ2-3; D might be TRBD2 (5 bases). The CDR3 contains 15 residues. In germline, CDR1 is WNHNN, CDR2 SYGVQD (reference sequence). Trimming removed 4 bases from V and 3 bases from J, with 14 bases in between.

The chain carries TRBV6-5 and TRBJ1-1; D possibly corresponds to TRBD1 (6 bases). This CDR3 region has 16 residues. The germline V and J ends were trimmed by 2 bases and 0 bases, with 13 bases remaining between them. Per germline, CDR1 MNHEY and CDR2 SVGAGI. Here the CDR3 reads CASSYTPQGMNTEAFF. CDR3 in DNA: TGTGCCAGCAGTTACACACCCCAGGGGATGAACACTGAAGCTTTCTTT.

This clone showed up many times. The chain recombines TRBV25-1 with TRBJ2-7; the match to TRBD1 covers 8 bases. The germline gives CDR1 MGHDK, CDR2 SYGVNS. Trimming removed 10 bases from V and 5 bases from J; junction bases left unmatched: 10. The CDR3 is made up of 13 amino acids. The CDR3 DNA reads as TGTGCCACCACACCTCTGGACAGGGACGAGCAGTACTTC. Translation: CATTPLDRDEQYF.

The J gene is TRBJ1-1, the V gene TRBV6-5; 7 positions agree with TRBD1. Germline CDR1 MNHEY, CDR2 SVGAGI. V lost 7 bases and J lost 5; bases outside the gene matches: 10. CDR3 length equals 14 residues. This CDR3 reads CASIRGGGRTEAFF. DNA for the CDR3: TGTGCCAGCATTCGAGGGGGCGGAAGGACTGAAGCTTTCTTT.

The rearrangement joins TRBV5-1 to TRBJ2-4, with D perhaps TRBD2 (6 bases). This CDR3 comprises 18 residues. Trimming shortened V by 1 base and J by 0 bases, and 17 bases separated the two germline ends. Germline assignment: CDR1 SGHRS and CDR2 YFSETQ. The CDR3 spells CASSLSGAGTLAKNIQYF. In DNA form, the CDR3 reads TGCGCCAGCAGCTTGTCCGGGGCGGGGACTCTAGCCAAAAACATTCAGTACTTC.

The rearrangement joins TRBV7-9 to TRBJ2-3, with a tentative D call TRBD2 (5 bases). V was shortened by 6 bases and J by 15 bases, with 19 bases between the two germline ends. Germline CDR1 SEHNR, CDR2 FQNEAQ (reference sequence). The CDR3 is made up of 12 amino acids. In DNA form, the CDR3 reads TGTGCCAGCAGGGGAGCAGGCGGGTCACCTTATTTT. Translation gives CASRGAGGSPYF.

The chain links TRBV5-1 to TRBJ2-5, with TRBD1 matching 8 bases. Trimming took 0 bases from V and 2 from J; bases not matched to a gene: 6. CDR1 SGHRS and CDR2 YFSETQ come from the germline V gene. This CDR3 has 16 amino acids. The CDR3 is CASSLAAGTGQETQYF. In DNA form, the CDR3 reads TGCGCCAGCAGCTTGGCAGCTGGGACAGGTCAAGAGACCCAGTACTTC.

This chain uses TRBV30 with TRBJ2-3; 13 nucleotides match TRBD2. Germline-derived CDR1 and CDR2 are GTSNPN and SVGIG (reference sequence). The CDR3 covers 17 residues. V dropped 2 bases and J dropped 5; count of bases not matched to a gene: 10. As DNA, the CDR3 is TGTGCCTGGAGTCAGAGGCGGACTAGCGGGAGTTTAGATACGCAGTATTTT. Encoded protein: CAWSQRRTSGSLDTQYF.

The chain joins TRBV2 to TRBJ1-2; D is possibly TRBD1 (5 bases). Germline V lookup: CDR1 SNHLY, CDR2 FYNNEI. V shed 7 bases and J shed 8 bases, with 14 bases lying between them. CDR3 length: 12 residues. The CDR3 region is CASNQGSGGYTF. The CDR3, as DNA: TGTGCCAGCAATCAGGGATCTGGCGGCTACACCTTC.

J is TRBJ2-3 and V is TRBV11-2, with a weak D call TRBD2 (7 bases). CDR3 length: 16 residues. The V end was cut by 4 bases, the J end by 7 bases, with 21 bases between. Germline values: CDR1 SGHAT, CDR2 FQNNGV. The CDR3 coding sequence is TGTGCCAGCAGCTCGGCACAGGGAGGGTCCCCAAATACGCAGTATTTT. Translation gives CASSSAQGGSPNTQYF.

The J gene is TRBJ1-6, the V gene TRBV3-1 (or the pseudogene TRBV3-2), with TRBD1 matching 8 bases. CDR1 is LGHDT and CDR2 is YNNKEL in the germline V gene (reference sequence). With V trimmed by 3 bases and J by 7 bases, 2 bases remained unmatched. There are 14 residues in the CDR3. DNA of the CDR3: TGTGCCAGCAGCCAGACAGGGGACAATTCACCCCTCCACTTT. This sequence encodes CASSQTGDNSPLHF.

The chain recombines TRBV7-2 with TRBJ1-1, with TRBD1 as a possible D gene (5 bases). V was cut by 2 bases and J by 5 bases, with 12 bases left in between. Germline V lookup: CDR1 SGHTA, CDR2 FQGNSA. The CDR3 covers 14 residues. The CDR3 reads CASSLFQGGTEAFF. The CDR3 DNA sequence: TGTGCCAGCAGCTTATTCCAGGGTGGGACTGAAGCTTTCTTT.

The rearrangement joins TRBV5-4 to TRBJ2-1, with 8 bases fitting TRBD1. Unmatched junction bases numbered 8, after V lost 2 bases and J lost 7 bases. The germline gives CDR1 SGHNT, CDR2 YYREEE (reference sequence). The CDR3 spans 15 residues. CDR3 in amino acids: CASSLLGQGQNEQFF. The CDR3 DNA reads TGTGCCAGCAGCTTACTAGGACAGGGACAGAATGAGCAGTTCTTC.

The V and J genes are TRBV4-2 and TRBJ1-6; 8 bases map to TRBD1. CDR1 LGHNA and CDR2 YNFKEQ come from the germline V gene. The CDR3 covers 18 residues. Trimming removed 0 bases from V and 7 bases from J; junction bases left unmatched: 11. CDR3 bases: TGTGCCAGCAGCCAAGAGGTGGCTAGGACAGGGTTAAATTCACCCCTCCACTTT. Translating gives CASSQEVARTGLNSPLHF.

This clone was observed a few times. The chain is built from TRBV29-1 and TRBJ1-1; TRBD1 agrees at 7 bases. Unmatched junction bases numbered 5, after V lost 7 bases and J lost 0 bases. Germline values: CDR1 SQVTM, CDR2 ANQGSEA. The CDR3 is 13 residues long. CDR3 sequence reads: CSAQGGMNTEAFF. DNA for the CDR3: TGCAGCGCCCAGGGGGGAATGAACACTGAAGCTTTCTTT.

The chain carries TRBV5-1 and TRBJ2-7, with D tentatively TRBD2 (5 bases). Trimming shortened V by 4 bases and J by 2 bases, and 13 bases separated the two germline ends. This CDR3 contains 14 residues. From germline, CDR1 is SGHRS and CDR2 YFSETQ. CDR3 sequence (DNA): TGCGCCAGCAGCGGACTGGACGGAACCTACGAGCAGTACTTC. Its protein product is CASSGLDGTYEQYF.

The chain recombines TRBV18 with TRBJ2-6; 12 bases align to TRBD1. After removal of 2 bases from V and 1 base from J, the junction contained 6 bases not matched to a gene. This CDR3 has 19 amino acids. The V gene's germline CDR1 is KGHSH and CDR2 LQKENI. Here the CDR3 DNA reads TGTGCCAGCTCACCATTTTGGGGACAGGGGGCTTCTGGGGCCAACGTCCTGACTTTC. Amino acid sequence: CASSPFWGQGASGANVLTF.

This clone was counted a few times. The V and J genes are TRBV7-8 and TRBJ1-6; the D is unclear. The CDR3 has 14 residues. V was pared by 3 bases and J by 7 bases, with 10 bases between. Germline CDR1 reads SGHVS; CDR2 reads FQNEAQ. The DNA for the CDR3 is TGTGCCAGCAGCTTGGGCCAGTGGAATTCACCCCTCCACTTT. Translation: CASSLGQWNSPLHF.

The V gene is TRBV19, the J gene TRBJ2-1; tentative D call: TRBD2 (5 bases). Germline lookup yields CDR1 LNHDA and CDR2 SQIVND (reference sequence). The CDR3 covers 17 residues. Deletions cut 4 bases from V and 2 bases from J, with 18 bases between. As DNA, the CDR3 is TGTGCCAGTAGTACCCCCGCGGGTAGGACTGCCTACAATGAGCAGTTCTTC. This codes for CASSTPAGRTAYNEQFF.

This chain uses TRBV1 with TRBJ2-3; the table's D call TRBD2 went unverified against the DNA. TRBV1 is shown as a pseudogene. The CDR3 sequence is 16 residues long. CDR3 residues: CTSSQGTSGSGDTQYF. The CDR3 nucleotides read TGCACCAGCAGCCAAGGGACTAGCGGGAGTGGTGATACGCAGTATTTT.

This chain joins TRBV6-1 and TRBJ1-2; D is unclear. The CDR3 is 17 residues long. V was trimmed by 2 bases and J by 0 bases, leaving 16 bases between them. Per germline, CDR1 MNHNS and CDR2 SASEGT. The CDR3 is CASSEPGWRKANYGYTF. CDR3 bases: TGTGCCAGCAGTGAACCTGGGTGGAGGAAAGCTAACTATGGCTACACCTTC.